These T cell receptor beta chains were read from a single sample in a study of CD8 T cells in ankylosing spondylitis. TCRdb reprocessed the 5' RACE reads via MiXCR and lists one record per CDR3 protein. The sample records 100,000 to 150,000 distinct CDR3 sequences, approximately 17% being singletons. The specimen sequenced was blood, either unsorted or a sorted T cell fraction (not recorded which). These receptor sequences come from a male donor with ankylosing spondylitis. CDR3s include the opening cysteine and the closing phenylalanine or tryptophan. D genes are given only for firm matches. Clone size is not always given. Where it is, it says once, few, many or a class for expanded clones.

V	J	size	D	CDR3	DNA
TRBV9	TRBJ2-1	few	NA	CASSAVEGSYNEQFF	TGTGCCAGCAGCGCCGTAGAGGGCTCCTACAATGAGCAGTTCTTC
TRBV9	TRBJ2-1	NA	NA	CASSVGGDGAYNEQFF	TGTGCCAGCAGCGTAGGCGGAGACGGGGCCTACAATGAGCAGTTCTTC
TRBV9	TRBJ2-3	few	NA	CASSVDGAAPGTDTQYF	TGTGCCAGCAGCGTAGATGGAGCGGCCCCAGGTACAGATACGCAGTATTTT
TRBV4-1	TRBJ2-1	few	TRBD2	CASSIIFVGREGLNEQFF	TGCGCCAGCAGCATCATCTTCGTCGGGCGGGAGGGCCTGAATGAGCAGTTCTTC
TRBV29-1	TRBJ2-5	many	TRBD1	CSVRTGGLAWQYF	TGCAGCGTCCGGACAGGGGGCCTAGCGTGGCAGTACTTC
TRBV27	TRBJ2-1	NA	NA	CASSQRGSEYNEQFF	TGTGCCAGCAGTCAGAGGGGGAGTGAGTACAATGAGCAGTTCTTC
TRBV7-2	TRBJ2-7	few	TRBD2	CASSLAPSGTYEQYF	TGTGCCAGCAGCTTAGCGCCTAGCGGGACCTACGAGCAGTACTTC
TRBV21-1	TRBJ1-2	NA	NA	CASSKGGRNYGYTF	TGTGCCAGCAGCAAAGGTGGACGCAACTATGGCTACACCTTC
TRBV5-1	TRBJ2-2	few	NA	CASSLKAGELDTGELFF	TGCGCCAGCAGCTTGAAGGCAGGGGAGTTGGACACCGGGGAGCTGTTTTTT
TRBV6-1	TRBJ1-5	NA	TRBD1	CASSEATGVRNQPQHF	TGTGCCAGCAGTGAAGCGACAGGGGTGAGGAATCAGCCCCAGCATTTT
TRBV28	TRBJ2-4	NA	NA	CASSSGLLAKNIQYF	TGTGCCAGCAGTTCCGGACTTCTAGCCAAAAACATTCAGTACTTC
TRBV12-3/TRBV12-4	TRBJ2-1	NA	NA	CASSLAKTRRSYNEQFF	TGTGCCAGCAGTTTAGCCAAGACTAGGCGGTCCTACAATGAGCAGTTCTTC
TRBV9	TRBJ2-7	NA	NA	CASSVAQGRGYEQYF	TGTGCCAGCAGCGTAGCCCAGGGTAGGGGCTACGAGCAGTACTTC
TRBV3-1	TRBJ2-7	few	NA	CPTRHSEQYF	TGTCCCACCCGACATTCCGAGCAGTACTTC
TRBV20-1	TRBJ2-5	NA	NA	CSARGGFWGGETQYF	TGCAGTGCTAGAGGGGGATTTTGGGGTGGAGAGACCCAGTACTTC
TRBV20-1	TRBJ2-1	few	NA	CSAKLTAVHNEQFF	TGCAGTGCTAAATTGACGGCCGTACACAATGAGCAGTTCTTC
TRBV4-3	TRBJ2-7	few	NA	CASSQDRRDTSYEQYF	TGCGCCAGCAGCCAAGACCGACGGGACACCTCCTACGAGCAGTACTTC
TRBV7-9	TRBJ2-2	many	NA	CAPQGQNTGELFF	TGTGCCCCGCAGGGCCAGAACACCGGGGAGCTGTTTTTT
TRBV9	TRBJ2-1	NA	TRBD2	CASSVVGSGSGEQFF	TGTGCCAGCAGCGTAGTAGGTAGCGGGAGTGGTGAGCAGTTCTTC
TRBV6-2/TRBV6-3	TRBJ2-3	NA	TRBD1	CASSKYRGVDTQYF	TGTGCCAGCAGCAAATACAGGGGAGTAGATACGCAGTATTTT
TRBV6-1	TRBJ1-5	NA	NA	CASSEALRGGSNQPQHF	TGTGCCAGCAGTGAAGCGCTTCGGGGGGGGAGCAATCAGCCCCAGCATTTT
TRBV4-1	TRBJ1-5	few	NA	CASSQEGAENQPQHF	TGCGCCAGCAGCCAAGAAGGGGCAGAGAATCAGCCCCAGCATTTT
TRBV27	TRBJ2-1	NA	TRBD2	CASSLSGLANNEQFF	TGTGCCAGCAGTTTATCCGGACTAGCGAACAATGAGCAGTTCTTC
TRBV11-1	TRBJ1-5	few	NA	CASSLARTDANSNQPQHF	TGTGCCAGCAGCTTAGCGCGAACGGACGCAAATAGCAATCAGCCCCAGCATTTT
TRBV4-1	TRBJ2-6	few	NA	CASSQVFQISGANVLTF	TGCGCCAGCAGCCAAGTTTTTCAGATCTCTGGGGCCAACGTCCTGACTTTC
TRBV7-6	TRBJ1-1	few	NA	CASSRDSRDEAFF	TGTGCCAGCAGCCGAGATAGTAGGGACGAAGCTTTCTTT
TRBV6-5	TRBJ1-2	few	TRBD1	CASIRGQGFGDGYTF	TGTGCCAGCATTAGGGGACAGGGCTTTGGGGATGGCTACACCTTC